This T cell receptor (beta chain) was recorded in a study of OX40 agonist ivuxolimab in advanced cancers. Study results and limitations: Blood T cells, both CD4+ and CD8+, expanded clonally by week 6 at 0.1 to 3.0 mg/kg.

As regards this clone: What it recognizes is unknown.

Assay used: immunoSEQ multiplex PCR; TCRdb lists only in-frame clones, some missing. The repertoire includes 66,000 or so clones, around 82% of them detected once, and 4.4% sits in the top ten. CDR3 size: 14 residues. V lost 3 bases and J lost 7, with 15 bases in between. The V gene's germline CDR1 is LNHDA and CDR2 SQIVND (reference sequence). This clonotype was sampled from an adult with an advanced solid tumor such as melanoma, head and neck, liver or kidney cancer. V usage is TRBV19 and J usage is TRBJ1-2, with TRBD1 as a possible D gene (6 bases). This specimen was CD4+ or CD8+ T cells sorted from blood, taken in a trial of the OX40 agonist ivuxolimab. The chain's CDR3 is CASSIMGSRGGYTF. The DNA of the CDR3 is TGTGCCAGTAGTATCATGGGTTCCAGGGGTGGCTACACCTTC.